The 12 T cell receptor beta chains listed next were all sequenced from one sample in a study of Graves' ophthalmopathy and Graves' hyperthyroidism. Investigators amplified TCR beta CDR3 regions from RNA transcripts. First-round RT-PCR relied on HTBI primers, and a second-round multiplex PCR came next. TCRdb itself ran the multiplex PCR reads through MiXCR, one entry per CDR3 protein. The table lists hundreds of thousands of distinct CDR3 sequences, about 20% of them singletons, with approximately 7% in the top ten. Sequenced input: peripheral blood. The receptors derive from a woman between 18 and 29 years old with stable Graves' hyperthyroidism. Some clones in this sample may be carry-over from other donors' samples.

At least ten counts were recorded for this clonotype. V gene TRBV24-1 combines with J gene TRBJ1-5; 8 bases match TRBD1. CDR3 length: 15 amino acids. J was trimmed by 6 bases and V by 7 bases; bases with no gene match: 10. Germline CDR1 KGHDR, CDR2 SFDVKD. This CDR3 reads CATRGRGPGGQPQHF. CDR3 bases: TGTGCCACCAGGGGCAGGGGGCCAGGAGGTCAGCCCCAGCATTTT.

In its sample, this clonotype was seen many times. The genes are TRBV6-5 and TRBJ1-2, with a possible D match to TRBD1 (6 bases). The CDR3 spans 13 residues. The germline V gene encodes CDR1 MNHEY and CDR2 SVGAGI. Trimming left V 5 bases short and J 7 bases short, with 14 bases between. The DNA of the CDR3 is TGTGCCAGCAGTAGGGGGGGACCTTCTGGCTACACCTTC. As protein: CASSRGGPSGYTF.

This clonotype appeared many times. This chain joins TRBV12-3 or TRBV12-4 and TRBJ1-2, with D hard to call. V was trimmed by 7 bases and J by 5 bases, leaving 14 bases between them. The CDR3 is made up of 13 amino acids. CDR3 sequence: CASTPSRTYGYTF. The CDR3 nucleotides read TGTGCCAGCACCCCTTCACGAACTTATGGCTACACCTTC.

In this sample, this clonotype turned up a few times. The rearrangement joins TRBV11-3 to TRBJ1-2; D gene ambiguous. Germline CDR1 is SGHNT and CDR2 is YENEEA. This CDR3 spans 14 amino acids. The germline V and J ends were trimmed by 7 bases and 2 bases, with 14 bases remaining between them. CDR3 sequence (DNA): TGTGCCAGCACCCAGATGTCGGGGAACTATGGCTACACCTTC. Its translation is CASTQMSGNYGYTF.

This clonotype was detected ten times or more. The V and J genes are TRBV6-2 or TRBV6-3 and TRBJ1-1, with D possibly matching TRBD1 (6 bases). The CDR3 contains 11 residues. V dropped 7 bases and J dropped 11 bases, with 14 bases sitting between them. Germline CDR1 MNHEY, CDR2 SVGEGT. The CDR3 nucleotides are TGTGCCAGCACTCAAAGGGGGGCGGCTTTCTTT. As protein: CASTQRGAAFF.

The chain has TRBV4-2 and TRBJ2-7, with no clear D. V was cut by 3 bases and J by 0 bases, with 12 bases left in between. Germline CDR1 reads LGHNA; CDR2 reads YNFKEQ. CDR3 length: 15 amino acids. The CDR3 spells CASSQFDWSSYEQYF. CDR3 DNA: TGTGCCAGCAGCCAGTTTGACTGGAGCTCCTACGAGCAGTACTTC.

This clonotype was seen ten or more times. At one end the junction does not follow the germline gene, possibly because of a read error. Written as DNA, the CDR3 is TGTGCCAGCAGTTTAGAGGGAACCGGGGAGCTGTTTTTT. Translation: CASSLEGTGELFF. The chain employs TRBV7-9 and TRBJ2-2; possibly TRBD2 for D (5 bases). Germline V lookup: CDR1 SEHNR, CDR2 FQNEAQ (reference sequence). The CDR3 is 13 amino acids. The complete variable domain, with remaining parts taken from reference TRBV7-9 and TRBJ2-2, reads DTGVSQNPRHKITKRGQNVTFRCDPISEHNRLYWYRQTLGQGPEFLTYFQNEAQLEKSRLLSDRFSAERPKGSFSTLEIQRTEQGDSAMYLCASSLEGTGELFFGEGSRLTVL.

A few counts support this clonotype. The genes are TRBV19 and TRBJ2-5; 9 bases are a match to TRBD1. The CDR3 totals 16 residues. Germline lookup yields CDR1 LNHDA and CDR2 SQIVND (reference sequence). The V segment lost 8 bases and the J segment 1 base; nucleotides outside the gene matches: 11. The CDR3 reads CASGTGQGGFQETQYF. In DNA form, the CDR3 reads TGTGCCAGTGGTACGGGACAGGGAGGTTTCCAAGAGACCCAGTACTTC. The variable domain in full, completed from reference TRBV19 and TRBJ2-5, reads DGGITQSPKYLFRKEGQNVTLSCEQNLNHDAMYWYRQDPGQGLRLIYYSQIVNDFQKGDIAEGYSVSREKKESFPLTVTSAQKNPTAFYLCASGTGQGGFQETQYFGPGTRLLVL.

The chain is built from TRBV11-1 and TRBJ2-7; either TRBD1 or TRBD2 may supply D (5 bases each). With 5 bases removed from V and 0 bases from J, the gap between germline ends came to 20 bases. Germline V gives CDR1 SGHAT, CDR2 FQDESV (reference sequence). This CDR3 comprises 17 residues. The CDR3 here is CASSEADRQRFSYEQYF. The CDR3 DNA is TGTGCCAGCAGCGAGGCAGATAGACAGCGGTTCTCCTACGAGCAGTACTTC.

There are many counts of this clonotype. CDR3 loop: CASSLVAGQGSHEQYF. The CDR3 DNA reads TGTGCCAGCAGCTTAGTTGCCGGACAGGGGAGCCACGAGCAGTACTTC. The chain joins TRBV13 to TRBJ2-7; 9 nucleotides align to TRBD1. The CDR3 covers 16 residues. With 1 base clipped from V and 5 bases from J, the junction kept 9 bases outside the gene matches. Germline CDR1 PRHDT, CDR2 FYEKMQ (reference sequence).

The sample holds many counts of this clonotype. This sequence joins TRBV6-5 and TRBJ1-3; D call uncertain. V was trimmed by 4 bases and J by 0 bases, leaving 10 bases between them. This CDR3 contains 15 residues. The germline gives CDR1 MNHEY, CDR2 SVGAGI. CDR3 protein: CASSSEGSSGNTIYF. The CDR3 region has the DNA TGTGCCAGCAGTTCGGAGGGCAGCTCTGGAAACACCATATATTTT.

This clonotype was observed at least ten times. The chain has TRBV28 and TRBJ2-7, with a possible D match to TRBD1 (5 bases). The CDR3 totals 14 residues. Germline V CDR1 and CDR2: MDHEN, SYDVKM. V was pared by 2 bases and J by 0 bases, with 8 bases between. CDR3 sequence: CASSLGQGSYEQYF. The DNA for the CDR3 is TGTGCCAGCAGTTTAGGGCAGGGCTCCTACGAGCAGTACTTC.